These 18 T cell receptor beta chains came from one sample sequenced in a study of metastatic and nonmetastatic thyroid tumors. All patients reached thyroid surgery having received no treatment beforehand. TCRdb redid the clone calls on the PCR reads using MiXCR. Of around 45,000 clones listed, roughly 3.2% are singletons. The specimen sequenced was blood. Receptor source: a female donor with papillary thyroid cancer or a benign thyroid nodule (not recorded which). Some clones in this sample may be carry-over from other donors' samples.

On this clone: A read error may produce the germline difference seen at one junction end. The J gene is TRBJ2-5, the V gene TRBV6-2 or TRBV6-3; possibly TRBD1 or TRBD2 for D (5 bases each). Germline CDR1 and CDR2: MNHEY and SVGEGT. The CDR3 length is 13 residues. This CDR3 is CASTPAAVGTQNF. CDR3 sequence (DNA): TGTGCCAGCACGCCCGCAGCCGTAGGGACGCAGAACTTC.

This clone has at least ten counts. The V call is TRBV25-1, the J call TRBJ2-1, with D perhaps TRBD2 (6 bases). This CDR3 contains 14 residues. Trimming removed 4 bases at V and 1 base at J, with 8 bases between. Germline CDR1 reads MGHDK; CDR2 reads SYGVNS. CDR3 in DNA: TGTGCCAGCAGTGGAGCGGGTTCCTACAATGAGCAGTTCTTC. This gives the protein CASSGAGSYNEQFF.

This chain connects TRBV7-2 to TRBJ1-5; D possibly corresponds to TRBD1 (6 bases). V shed 4 bases and J shed 4 bases, with 14 bases lying between them. Per the germline V gene, CDR1 is SGHTA and CDR2 is FQGNSA. The CDR3 is 15 residues long. The CDR3 loop reads CASSWGGGINQPQHF. The CDR3 DNA sequence: TGTGCCAGCAGCTGGGGGGGGGGCATAAATCAGCCCCAGCATTTT.

This clone was recorded a few times. The genes are TRBV5-1 and TRBJ2-5; the match to TRBD1 covers 8 bases. From germline, CDR1 is SGHRS and CDR2 YFSETQ. J lost 5 bases, V lost 0 bases, and 6 bases had no gene match. This CDR3 has 15 amino acids. CDR3 sequence reads: CASSLAWTGRETQYF. Written as DNA, the CDR3 is TGCGCCAGCAGCTTGGCCTGGACAGGGCGGGAGACCCAGTACTTC.

This clone was counted ten times or more. The chain couples TRBV20-1 to TRBJ2-3, with 10 bases lining up with TRBD2. V was pared by 7 bases and J by 2 bases, with 3 bases of the junction left unmatched. The germline gives CDR1 DFQATT, CDR2 SNEGSKA (reference sequence). The CDR3 loop spans 13 amino acids. The CDR3 sequence is CSGGTSDTDTQYF. DNA of the CDR3: TGCAGTGGCGGGACTAGCGACACAGATACGCAGTATTTT.

This chain connects TRBV28 to TRBJ2-7; 10 bases agree with TRBD2. Germline V CDR1 and CDR2: MDHEN, SYDVKM. The J segment lost 6 bases and the V segment lost 2 bases, leaving 10 bases of the junction unmatched. The length of the CDR3 is 16 residues. For the CDR3, the DNA is TGTGCCAGCAGTTTAATTACTCGTAGCGGGAGGTCCGAGCAGTACTTC. Translated: CASSLITRSGRSEQYF.

This clone appeared a few times. Being one base from a much bigger clone, this may be a read error. This rearrangement joins TRBV7-9 to TRBJ2-7; the D is unclear. The germline CDR1 and CDR2 sequences are SEHNR and FQNEAQ (reference sequence). The CDR3 is 14 residues long. V was pared by 5 bases and J by 2 bases, with 13 bases between. This chain's CDR3 is CASSPPIGPYEQYF. CDR3 coding DNA: TGTGCCAGCAGCCCCCCTATCGGGCCCTACGAGCAGTACTTC.

This clone was counted at least ten times. The V call is TRBV6-1, the J call TRBJ2-7; 13 bases align to TRBD2. This CDR3 is 16 amino acids long. The V and J ends lost 5 bases and 0 bases, in that order; junction bases with no gene match: 4. Germline V lookup: CDR1 MNHNS, CDR2 SASEGT. CDR3 amino acids: CASSFRTSGSSYEQYF. In DNA, the CDR3 is TGTGCCAGCAGTTTTAGGACTAGCGGGAGCTCCTACGAGCAGTACTTC.

This clone was seen a few times. A much larger clone is a single base away; this may be a read error. The same CDR3 also results from other DNA sequences found in this sample. The gene calls are TRBV6-5 and TRBJ2-7, with 8 bases matching TRBD1. Germline CDR1 and CDR2: MNHEY and SVGAGI. The CDR3 spans 15 residues. In DNA form, the CDR3 reads TGTGCCAGTAGTTACTTGGGACAGGAAAGCTACGAGCAGTACTTC. Protein sequence: CASSYLGQESYEQYF.

The rearrangement joins TRBV28 to TRBJ2-1, with D perhaps being TRBD1 or TRBD2 (6 bases each). This CDR3 spans 15 amino acids. V dropped 7 bases and J dropped 3 bases, with 16 bases sitting between them. Per the germline V gene, CDR1 is MDHEN and CDR2 is SYDVKM. The CDR3 region has the DNA TGTGCCAGCACCCTAGACGGGGGCGGCTACAATGAGCAGTTCTTC. It codes for CASTLDGGGYNEQFF.

This clone has just a few counts. The chain has TRBV28 and TRBJ1-5; D unclear. The CDR3 spans 14 residues. Trimming shortened V by 2 bases and J by 5 bases, and 10 bases separated the two germline ends. Per the germline V gene, CDR1 is MDHEN and CDR2 is SYDVKM. CDR3 residues: CASSLGFYHQPQHF. In DNA form, the CDR3 reads TGTGCCAGCAGTTTAGGCTTTTATCATCAGCCCCAGCATTTT.

This clone was seen repeatedly, ten times or more. The CDR3 here is CASSLAGQGVGEQYF. The CDR3, as DNA: TGTGCCAGCAGCTTAGCCGGACAGGGGGTTGGCGAGCAGTACTTC. This chain joins TRBV7-9 and TRBJ2-7; 10 nucleotides line up with TRBD1. There are 15 residues in the CDR3. Trimming took 0 bases from V and 6 from J; bases not matched to a gene: 5. Germline V lookup: CDR1 SEHNR, CDR2 FQNEAQ (reference sequence).

This clone was detected many times. A read error may be the cause here, since a much bigger clone is one base away. The chain employs TRBV5-6 and TRBJ1-1, with D unclear. The germline gives CDR1 SGHDT, CDR2 YYEEEE. This CDR3 is 13 amino acids long. The CDR3 is CASGLGRPTEAFF. CDR3 sequence (DNA): TGTGCCAGCGGCTTGGGAAGGCCCACTGAAGCTTTCTTT.

A few counts support this clone. The chain links TRBV12-3 or TRBV12-4 to TRBJ1-3; 9 bases line up with TRBD1. The J segment lost 4 bases and the V segment lost 6 bases, leaving 10 bases of the junction unmatched. The CDR3 has 16 amino acids. The CDR3 DNA follows: TGTGCCAGCAGGAATTGGGGACAGGGATCAGGAAACACCATATATTTT. Protein sequence: CASRNWGQGSGNTIYF.

The rearrangement uses TRBV19 and TRBJ2-7; no definite D call. V lost 3 bases and J 5 bases, leaving 11 bases between the germline ends. The CDR3 contains 13 residues. The germline V gene has CDR1 LNHDA and CDR2 SQIVND (reference sequence). As DNA, the CDR3 is TGTGCCAGTAGTATGATCCCCATAAACGAGCAGTACTTC. This gives the protein CASSMIPINEQYF. The variable domain in full, completed from reference TRBV19 and TRBJ2-7, reads DGGITQSPKYLFRKEGQNVTLSCEQNLNHDAMYWYRQDPGQGLRLIYYSQIVNDFQKGDIAEGYSVSREKKESFPLTVTSAQKNPTAFYLCASSMIPINEQYFGPGTRLTVT.

This clone was counted ten times or more. At one of its ends the junction is not consistent with the germline gene, which may arise from a read error. This chain links TRBV7-7 with TRBJ1-6; TRBD1 matches 7 bases. CDR3 length: 14 amino acids. Germline V gene lookup returns CDR1 SSHAT and CDR2 FNYEAQ (reference sequence). As DNA, the CDR3 is TGTGCTAGCAGCTTGACAGGGTTCGGTTCACCCCTCCACTTT. Translated: CASSLTGFGSPLHF. Together with reference TRBV7-7 and TRBJ1-6, the CDR3 gives the full variable domain: GAGVSQSPRYKVTKRGQDVTLRCDPISSHATLYWYQQALGQGPEFLTYFNYEAQPDKSGLPSDRFSAERPEGSISTLTIQRTEQRDSAMYRCASSLTGFGSPLHFGNGTRLTVT.

This clone was counted at least ten times. The chain is built from TRBV12-3 or TRBV12-4 and TRBJ2-7, with TRBD2 matching over 9 bases. The junction had 10 bases not matched to a gene; V was cut back by 5 bases and J by 2 bases. There are 16 residues in the CDR3. CDR3 in amino acids: CASSPRGSGGTYEQYF. In DNA form, the CDR3 reads TGTGCCAGCAGTCCGCGGGGCAGCGGGGGGACCTACGAGCAGTACTTC.

The sample holds many counts of this clone. A much larger clone differs from this one at a single base, so this may be a read error. The rearrangement uses TRBV11-2 and TRBJ1-1; 7 nucleotides match TRBD1. V gave up 1 base and J gave up 5 bases; unmatched junction bases: 7. Germline CDR1 and CDR2: SGHAT and FQNNGV. This CDR3 is built from 15 residues. CDR3 bases: TGTGCCAGCAGCTTAGTTAGGGGGCGGGGGACTGAAGCTTTCTTT. Amino acids: CASSLVRGRGTEAFF. Full variable domain (outside the CDR3, taken from reference TRBV11-2 and TRBJ1-1): EAGVAQSPRYKIIEKRQSVAFWCNPISGHATLYWYQQILGQGPKLLIQFQNNGVVDDSQLPKDRFSAERLKGVDSTLKIQPAKLEDSAVYLCASSLVRGRGTEAFFGQGTRLTVV.